One sample yielded the 26 T cell receptor beta chains listed below, sequenced in a study of tumor-infiltrating lymphocytes in primary liver carcinoma. Germline DNA was also extracted, and blood RNA derived from unsorted whole blood. Production of TCR beta cDNA used 400 to 600 ng total RNA together with a constant-region primer. Three nested multiplex PCR rounds of slightly modified ARM-PCR generated TCR beta libraries. The first two PCR rounds used TRBV1-TRBV30 forward primers with a C-beta reverse primer, 9 to 10 cycles each. TCRdb itself ran the multiplex PCR reads through MiXCR, one entry per CDR3 protein. The data contain around 210,000 distinct CDR3 sequences, less than 65% of them singletons. Source material: peripheral blood. All receptors derive from a woman between 55 and 75 years old with primary liver carcinoma and hepatitis B virus infection.

The sample holds a few counts of this clonotype. CDR3 loop: CASSESFGQGGTQYF. The CDR3 region has the DNA TGCGCCAGCAGTGAGTCGTTCGGACAGGGTGGGACCCAGTACTTC. This rearrangement joins TRBV10-1 to TRBJ2-5, with 8 bases aligning to TRBD1. The CDR3 spans 15 residues. The ends lost 0 bases at V and 7 bases at J; junction bases unmatched: 7. Per germline, CDR1 WNHNN and CDR2 SYGVQD (reference sequence).

This clonotype has only one observation. One end of the junction fails to match germline, which may point to a read error. The gene calls are TRBV11-2 and TRBJ2-7; 7 bases map to TRBD1. CDR3 length: 12 residues. Germline lookup yields CDR1 SGHAT and CDR2 FQNNGV. The CDR3 reads CASSQTGSERYF. The CDR3 region has the DNA TGTGCCAGCAGTCAGACAGGGTCCGAGCGGTACTTC.

A word on this clonotype: This may come from a read error, since a much larger clone is one base off. This chain uses TRBV4-1 with TRBJ2-2, with a tentative D call TRBD2 (5 bases). Trimming stripped 5 bases from V and 4 bases from J, with 14 bases between. Germline-derived CDR1 and CDR2 are MGHRA and YSYEKL. The CDR3 runs to 15 residues. Here the CDR3 reads CASSRASRGTGELFF. CDR3 nucleotide sequence: TGCGCCAGCAGCAGAGCTAGCCGGGGCACCGGGGAGCTGTTTTTT.

Worth noting for this clonotype: A much larger clone is a single base away; this may be a read error. V is TRBV4-1 and J is TRBJ1-6; TRBD1 matches 12 bases. The CDR3 is 17 amino acids. The ends lost 3 bases at V and 8 bases at J; junction bases unmatched: 8. CDR1 is MGHRA, CDR2 YSYEKL, per germline. The CDR3 sequence is CASSHVLGQGAYSPLHF. CDR3 coding DNA: TGCGCCAGCAGCCATGTATTGGGACAGGGGGCATATTCACCCCTCCACTTT.

Regarding this clonotype: A junction end diverges from the germline sequence, so it may reflect a read error. The rearrangement joins TRBV14 to TRBJ2-4; D not certain. The V gene's germline CDR1 is SGHDN and CDR2 FVKESK. This CDR3 has 14 amino acids. The CDR3 loop reads CASSKPDAKNIQHF. DNA for the CDR3: TGTGCCAGCAGCAAGCCGGATGCTAAAAACATTCAGCACTTC.

V usage is TRBV11-3 and J usage is TRBJ1-4; 9 bases fit TRBD1. Trimming took 2 bases from V and 9 from J; bases not matched to a gene: 7. This CDR3 spans 15 amino acids. Looked up from germline, CDR1 is SGHNT and CDR2 is YENEEA. CDR3 coding DNA: TGTGCCAGCAGCTTATTGGGACAGGGAACTAAAAAACTGTTTTTT. This gives the protein CASSLLGQGTKKLFF.

This rearrangement joins TRBV5-5 to TRBJ2-7; TRBD1 agrees at 11 bases. With 2 bases clipped from V and 6 bases from J, the junction kept 4 bases outside the gene matches. The CDR3 length is 14 residues. The germline V gene encodes CDR1 SGHKS and CDR2 YYEKEE (reference sequence). The CDR3 region has the DNA TGTGCCAGCAGCTTTAGGGACAGGGGGGGCGAGCAGTACTTC. Its translation is CASSFRDRGGEQYF.

On this clonotype: A much larger clone differs by one base, so this may be a read error. The V and J genes are TRBV6-5 and TRBJ1-5; no reliable D call. Germline V gene data show CDR1 as MNHEY and CDR2 as SVGAGI. V was clipped by 7 bases and J by 3 bases, with 13 bases between them. The CDR3 covers 14 residues. CDR3 protein: CASNFSGSNQPQHF. The CDR3, as DNA: TGTGCCAGCAATTTCAGTGGTTCCAATCAGCCCCAGCATTTT.

The J gene is TRBJ1-5, the V gene TRBV2; D uncertain. The CDR3 covers 13 residues. Per the germline V gene, CDR1 is SNHLY and CDR2 is FYNNEI. The V end lost 3 bases, the J end lost 5 bases, and 8 bases lay between the germline ends. The CDR3 DNA is TGTGCCAGCAGTGAGTCAGGTTATCAGCCCCAGCATTTT. This codes for CASSESGYQPQHF.

About this clonotype itself: A much bigger clone sits one base away, suggesting this may be a read error. This chain connects TRBV29-1 to TRBJ2-4, with a possible D match to TRBD1 (5 bases). Germline-derived CDR1 and CDR2 are SQVTM and ANQGSEA. The CDR3 length is 12 residues. Trimming cost V 7 bases and J 1 base, with 8 bases left between them. The CDR3 coding sequence is TGCAGCGCCGGACATGCCAAAAACATTCAGTACTTC. This sequence encodes CSAGHAKNIQYF.

Details on this clonotype: A read error is possible here, since a much larger clone lies one base away. V is TRBV10-2 and J is TRBJ2-7; 10 bases match TRBD2. The junction had 5 bases not matched to a gene; V was cut back by 2 bases and J by 7 bases. The CDR3 is 14 amino acids. From germline, CDR1 is WSHSY and CDR2 SAAADI. The chain's CDR3 is CASSEIAGGTEQYF. Here the CDR3 DNA reads TGCGCCAGCAGTGAGATAGCGGGAGGCACAGAGCAGTACTTC.

This clonotype was counted ten times or more. The rearrangement uses TRBV5-5 and TRBJ2-5, with D possibly TRBD1 on 5 matching bases. Germline-derived CDR1 and CDR2 are SGHKS and YYEKEE (reference sequence). The V gene lost 4 bases and the J gene lost 2 bases, with 9 bases spanning the gap. This CDR3 region has 13 residues. The CDR3 is CASSPAGQETQYF. As DNA, the CDR3 is TGTGCCAGCAGCCCTGCAGGGCAAGAGACCCAGTACTTC.

Note on this clonotype: An end of the junction does not agree with germline; a read error may underlie this. The chain carries TRBV7-8 and TRBJ2-3, with TRBD1 as a possible D gene (6 bases). The CDR3 loop spans 16 amino acids. Germline V gene sequence: CDR1 SGHVS, CDR2 FQNEAQ. CDR3 in DNA: TGTCCCAGCAGCCCCCACGGTGGGGGCTTCACAGATACGCAGTATTTT. Amino acids: CPSSPHGGGFTDTQYF.

This clonotype is deemed medium-sized. The gene calls are TRBV11-2 and TRBJ1-6; D unresolved. V lost 0 bases and J 6 bases, leaving 9 bases between the germline ends. Germline-derived CDR1 and CDR2 are SGHAT and FQNNGV. The CDR3 extends over 15 amino acids. CDR3 DNA sequence: TGTGCCAGCAGCTTAGATCCCGGTCCTAATTCACCCCTCCACTTT. It encodes CASSLDPGPNSPLHF.

Note on this clonotype: The junction shows a germline mismatch at one end, possibly a read error. The J gene is TRBJ1-5, the V gene TRBV10-3; 7 positions match TRBD1. Germline-derived CDR1 and CDR2 are ENHRY and SYGVKD. The CDR3 runs 15 residues. CDR3 region: CAINGTGSGGQPQHF. In nucleotides, the CDR3 is TGTGCCATCAATGGAACAGGGTCAGGGGGTCAGCCCCAGCACTTT.

This clonotype appeared a few times. This sequence may be a read error, since a much larger clone differs from it by one base. The V call is TRBV6-1, the J call TRBJ1-5, with a possible D match to TRBD1 (5 bases). This CDR3 contains 13 residues. The germline gives CDR1 MNHNS, CDR2 SASEGT. The CDR3, as DNA: TGTACCAGCAGTGACGGGGGAAATCAGCCCCAGCATTTT. Translated: CTSSDGGNQPQHF.

This clonotype turned up a few times. The rearrangement joins TRBV28 to TRBJ2-3; 8 bases fit TRBD1. Germline CDR1 and CDR2: MDHEN and SYDVKM. V lost 2 bases to trimming and J lost 0 bases; unmatched junction nucleotides: 13. This CDR3 is built from 19 residues. For the CDR3, the DNA is TGTGCCAGCAGTTTAGGGGCTGGACAGGGATCATGGAGCACAGATACGCAGTATTTT. Translated, it gives CASSLGAGQGSWSTDTQYF. Based on the CDR3 plus reference TRBV28 and TRBJ2-3, the full variable domain is DVKVTQSSRYLVKRTGEKVFLECVQDMDHENMFWYRQDPGLGLRLIYFSYDVKMKEKGDIPEGYSVSREKKERFSLILESASTNQTSMYLCASSLGAGQGSWSTDTQYFGPGTRLTVL.

V is TRBV11-2 and J is TRBJ2-2; D unclear. With 0 bases removed from V and 4 bases from J, the gap between germline ends came to 9 bases. Germline CDR1 and CDR2: SGHAT and FQNNGV. The CDR3 extends over 15 amino acids. The CDR3 DNA reads as TGTGCCAGCAGCTTAGATCGATACCCCACCGGGGAGCTGTTTTTT. This gives the protein CASSLDRYPTGELFF. The whole variable domain, remainder taken from reference TRBV11-2 and TRBJ2-2, is EAGVAQSPRYKIIEKRQSVAFWCNPISGHATLYWYQQILGQGPKLLIQFQNNGVVDDSQLPKDRFSAERLKGVDSTLKIQPAKLEDSAVYLCASSLDRYPTGELFFGEGSRLTVL.

This clonotype was picked up a small number of times. This may come from a read error, since a much larger clone is one base off. The V gene is TRBV6-6, the J gene TRBJ2-7, with 8 bases lining up with TRBD2. V shed 6 bases, J shed 0 bases, and the junction held 13 bases outside the gene matches. Germline CDR1 is MNHNY and CDR2 is SVGAGI (reference sequence). The CDR3 spans 17 residues. The chain's CDR3 is CASSTSVSGKASYEQYF. The DNA for the CDR3 is TGTGCCAGCAGCACCTCGGTTAGCGGGAAAGCCTCCTACGAGCAGTACTTC.

In this sample, this clonotype turned up a few times. Given a much more abundant clone one base away, this may be a read error. The rearrangement joins TRBV5-4 to TRBJ2-1, with a weak D call TRBD2 (6 bases). Trimming cost V 4 bases and J 7 bases, with 18 bases left between them. The germline V gene encodes CDR1 SGHNT and CDR2 YYREEE (reference sequence). The CDR3 length is 15 residues. The CDR3 region is CASSPRGGMANEQFF. CDR3 nucleotides: TGTGCCAGCAGCCCACGTGGCGGGATGGCAAATGAGCAGTTCTTC.

This clonotype was recorded at least ten times. This CDR3 reads CASSYANTEAFF. The CDR3, as DNA: TGTGCCAGCAGCTACGCGAACACTGAAGCTTTCTTT. The chain couples TRBV6-6 to TRBJ1-1; no clear D. Deletions cut 6 bases from V and 1 base from J, with 6 bases between. The germline V gene encodes CDR1 MNHNY and CDR2 SVGAGI (reference sequence). The CDR3 extends over 12 amino acids.

Details on this clonotype: The junction does not match germline at one end; this may be a read error. The CDR3 DNA reads as TGTGCAAGCAGCTTAGGGGGGACGATCTACAATGAACAGTTCTTC. The encoded protein is CASSLGGTIYNEQFF. This chain joins TRBV11-1 and TRBJ2-1, with D possibly being TRBD1 or TRBD2 (6 bases each). This CDR3 has 15 residues. CDR1 is SGHAT, CDR2 FQDESV, per germline (reference sequence). Full variable domain (remainder filled in from reference TRBV11-1 and TRBJ2-1): EAEVAQSPRYKITEKSQAVAFWCDPISGHATLYWYRQILGQGPELLVQFQDESVVDDSQLPKDRFSAERLKGVDSTLKIQPAELGDSAMYLCASSLGGTIYNEQFFGPGTRLTVL.

As for this clonotype: An end of the junction does not agree with germline; a read error may underlie this. The J gene is TRBJ2-5, the V gene TRBV11-2, with 8 bases fitting TRBD2. The CDR3 is made up of 17 amino acids. Germline V gene data show CDR1 as SGHAT and CDR2 as FQNNGV. The CDR3 reads CASSLQPRGRLQETQYF. In DNA, the CDR3 is TGTGCCAGTAGCTTACAGCCGCGCGGGAGGCTCCAAGAGACCCAGTACTTC.

The chain combines TRBV7-9 with TRBJ1-4; no clear D gene. Germline V CDR1 and CDR2: SEHNR, FQNEAQ (reference sequence). This CDR3 has 16 residues. V lost 9 bases and J 2 bases, leaving 19 bases between the germline ends. In nucleotides, the CDR3 is TGTGCCAGAAGCAAAGATGGCCTGGGCACTAATGAAAAACTGTTTTTT. It translates to CARSKDGLGTNEKLFF.

J is TRBJ2-3 and V is TRBV28; no reliable D call. The germline V and J ends were trimmed by 2 bases and 5 bases, with 14 bases remaining between them. CDR1 and CDR2 from the germline V gene are MDHEN and SYDVKM. The CDR3 is made up of 15 amino acids. The CDR3 bases are TGTGCCAGCAGTTTAAAGGCAGGTCTTGGAGATACGCAGTATTTT. Its translation: CASSLKAGLGDTQYF.

This clonotype appeared a single time. The junction departs from germline at one end; a sequencing error may be responsible. DNA of the CDR3: TGTGCCAGCACCCTTCTGGAAAGCAGCGGGGAGCTGTTTTTC. It yields the protein CASTLLESSGELFF. The V gene is TRBV11-2, the J gene TRBJ2-2, with 7 bases fitting TRBD2. CDR1 and CDR2 from the germline V gene are SGHAT and FQNNGV. This CDR3 has 14 residues.